This T cell receptor beta chain was profiled in a study of T-cell reconstitution after alpha-beta-depleted transplantation in children. Study-level points and caveats: Alpha-beta T cells about two months after transplant reportedly derived from several hundred expanded graft clones.

There are many counts of this clonotype. The antigen is not known. V dropped 7 bases and J dropped 7 bases, with 10 bases sitting between them. This CDR3 is built from 10 residues. CDR1 is DFQATT and CDR2 is SNEGSKA in the germline V gene (reference sequence). Unique molecular identifiers were built into the TCRbeta library. TCRdb independently ran MiXCR on the PCR reads; one entry per CDR3 protein. The table includes more than 400,000 distinct CDR3 sequences, around two fifths detected once. V and J are TRBV20-1 and TRBJ1-2; D ambiguous. The sequence was collected from a girl aged 2 to 10 with aplastic anemia, due to receive a stem cell transplant. The sequencing here drew on PBMCs, taken before TCRalphabeta/CD19-depleted stem cell transplant. CDR3 amino acids: CSGNEGGYTF. In DNA form, the CDR3 reads TGCAGTGGGAACGAGGGTGGCTACACCTTC.